The 22 T cell receptor beta chains reported below all come from one sample, sequenced in a study of glioma-infiltrating T cells. Amplification of TCR alpha and beta CDR3 regions from RNA used iRepertoire nested multiplex PCR. A single record per CDR3 protein comes from TCRdb applying MiXCR to the multiplex PCR reads. The profile shows approximately 400,000 distinct CDR3 sequences, roughly two fifths of them singletons. Sequenced: glioma tissue, nonneoplastic brain tissue, or PBMCs (not recorded which). These receptor sequences come from a human donor with low-grade glioma or glioblastoma, undergoing nonglioma brain surgery, or in good health (not recorded which).

This chain uses TRBV9 with TRBJ2-7, with 11 bases aligning to TRBD2. The CDR3 is 17 residues long. With V trimmed by 2 bases and J by 2 bases, 9 bases remained unmatched. Germline CDR1 reads SGDLS; CDR2 reads YYNGEE. Here the CDR3 DNA reads TGTGCCAGCAGCGTGGCTAGCGGGAGGCTCGGGACCTACGAGCAGTACTTC. Translated, it gives CASSVASGRLGTYEQYF.

Comments on this clonotype: A much more abundant neighbour one base away suggests this may be a read error. The V and J genes are TRBV20-1 and TRBJ2-3; weak D call: TRBD2 (5 bases). Per the germline V gene, CDR1 is DFQATT and CDR2 is SNEGSKA (reference sequence). V was clipped by 6 bases and J by 2 bases, with 18 bases between them. The CDR3 spans 15 residues. The CDR3 DNA reads as TGCAGTGCCCCTGCCGGGATGGAGGCCACAGATACGCAGTATTTT. Residues: CSAPAGMEATDTQYF.

This chain joins TRBV19 and TRBJ1-5; D gene ambiguous. Germline CDR1 and CDR2: LNHDA and SQIVND (reference sequence). Deletions cut 3 bases from V and 4 bases from J, with 10 bases between. The CDR3 totals 14 residues. The CDR3 sequence: CASSMWAPNQPQHF. As DNA, the CDR3 is TGTGCCAGTAGTATGTGGGCCCCTAATCAGCCCCAGCATTTT.

Note on this clonotype: The final CDR3 position lacks the conserved phenylalanine or tryptophan, pointing to a likely read error. This rearrangement joins TRBV28 to TRBJ1-1; D may be TRBD1 (5 bases). The length of the CDR3 is 13 residues. Trimming removed 9 bases from V and 6 bases from J, with 17 bases in between. CDR1 is MDHEN and CDR2 is SYDVKM in the germline V gene. CDR3 sequence reads: CASMRQLISEAFI. The CDR3 coding sequence is TGTGCCAGTATGAGACAGCTAATCTCTGAAGCTTTCATT.

The J gene is TRBJ1-5, the V gene TRBV19; TRBD1 matches 7 bases. Germline V gene sequence: CDR1 LNHDA, CDR2 SQIVND (reference sequence). The junction had 13 bases not matched to a gene; V was cut back by 5 bases and J by 0 bases. CDR3 length equals 18 residues. The DNA of the CDR3 is TGTGCCAGTAGTCTGAAGACAGGGTGGCTATCTAGCAATCAGCCCCAGCATTTT. Amino acid sequence: CASSLKTGWLSSNQPQHF.

In its sample, this clonotype was seen a few times. The chain carries TRBV20-1 and TRBJ2-7; D gene unclear. Deletions cut 0 bases from V and 3 bases from J, with 15 bases between. The CDR3 consists of 15 residues. Germline CDR1 reads DFQATT; CDR2 reads SNEGSKA (reference sequence). The CDR3 sequence: CSARDLYGDGYEQYF. The CDR3 DNA sequence: TGCAGTGCTAGAGATCTTTATGGGGATGGCTACGAGCAGTACTTC.

This clonotype was counted ten times or more. J is TRBJ1-2 and V is TRBV28, with a weak D call TRBD1 (5 bases). V gave up 7 bases and J gave up 4 bases, with 16 bases separating them. Germline CDR1 MDHEN, CDR2 SYDVKM. The CDR3 totals 14 residues. CDR3: CASTYRGWSYGYTF. The CDR3 bases are TGTGCCAGCACTTATCGGGGGTGGAGCTATGGCTACACCTTC.

This sequence joins TRBV7-2 and TRBJ2-1, with D possibly matching TRBD2 (5 bases). The V end lost 4 bases, the J end lost 7 bases, and 26 bases lay between the germline ends. The CDR3 consists of 18 residues. CDR1 SGHTA and CDR2 FQGNSA come from the germline V gene. CDR3 DNA sequence: TGTGCCAGCAGCTCCTTTTGGATAGGGAGTGGGAAAAGGAATGAGCAGTTCTTC. Its protein is CASSSFWIGSGKRNEQFF.

This chain connects TRBV7-2 to TRBJ2-5, with 9 nucleotides matching TRBD2. Germline loops: CDR1 SGHTA, CDR2 FQGNSA. This CDR3 is built from 15 residues. The V gene end was trimmed by 2 bases and the J gene end by 7 bases; junction bases not matched to a gene: 8. CDR3 DNA: TGTGCCAGCAGCTTAAATTTAGCGGGAGTAGGGACCCAGTACTTC. It specifies CASSLNLAGVGTQYF.

This clonotype appeared a single time. A much more abundant neighbour one base away suggests this may be a read error. V is TRBV20-1 and J is TRBJ2-3; 15 nucleotides line up with TRBD2. Germline loops: CDR1 DFQATT, CDR2 SNEGSKA (reference sequence). This CDR3 spans 18 amino acids. The CDR3: CSASPGTSGRRPPDTHYF. The DNA for the CDR3 is TGCAGTGCTAGTCCCGGGACTAGCGGGAGGCGGCCCCCAGATACGCATTATTTT.

This clonotype was recorded at least ten times. The chain combines TRBV12-3 or TRBV12-4 with TRBJ1-1; no clear D gene. This CDR3 has 14 residues. Between the trimmed V and J ends, which lost 3 bases and 0 bases, there was a span of 8 bases. Written as DNA, the CDR3 is TGTGCCAGCAGTTTTAGCGGGCTGAACACTGAAGCTTTCTTT. It translates to CASSFSGLNTEAFF.

The chain is built from TRBV7-9 and TRBJ2-7; the D gene could be TRBD1 or TRBD2 (5 bases each). The CDR3 sequence is 14 residues long. Germline CDR1 reads SEHNR; CDR2 reads FQNEAQ (reference sequence). V lost 5 bases and J lost 3, with 14 bases in between. DNA of the CDR3: TGTGCCAGCAGCGGCCGGGACGGCCACTACGAGCAGTACTTC. It encodes CASSGRDGHYEQYF.

This clonotype has a count of ten or more. The V and J genes are TRBV7-9 and TRBJ2-7, with D uncertain. The CDR3 is 11 amino acids. Germline V gene lookup returns CDR1 SEHNR and CDR2 FQNEAQ (reference sequence). Between the trimmed V and J ends, which lost 3 bases and 4 bases, there was a span of 4 bases. CDR3 amino acids: CASSFHYEQYF. In DNA, the CDR3 is TGTGCCAGCAGCTTCCATTACGAGCAGTACTTC.

In regard to this clonotype: One junction end does not reproduce the germline sequence, and a read error may be involved. The CDR3 protein is CASSELNTGELLF. Written as DNA, the CDR3 is TGTGCCAGCAGTGAACTCAACACCGGGGAGCTGCTTTTT. The chain links TRBV6-1 to TRBJ2-2; the D gene is possibly TRBD2 (5 bases). The CDR3 totals 13 residues. CDR1 MNHNS and CDR2 SASEGT come from the germline V gene.

This chain uses TRBV6-6 with TRBJ1-2; D is unresolved. Trimming pared 4 bases from V and 5 bases from J, leaving 8 bases between. This CDR3 region has 12 residues. The germline gives CDR1 MNHNY, CDR2 SVGAGI (reference sequence). This chain's CDR3 is CASSSTRYGYTF. The CDR3 coding sequence is TGTGCCAGCAGTTCTACTCGTTATGGCTACACCTTC.

The sample holds many counts of this clonotype. This chain uses TRBV28 with TRBJ2-1, with D possibly matching TRBD1 (6 bases). The V gene's germline CDR1 is MDHEN and CDR2 SYDVKM. CDR3 length: 13 residues. Trimming took 6 bases from V and 0 from J, leaving 6 bases between them. The DNA of the CDR3 is TGTGCCAGCAGGGACAGCTCCTACAATGAGCAGTTCTTC. Its protein product is CASRDSSYNEQFF.

Concerning this clonotype: This may arise from a read error, as a much more abundant clone is one base away. The chain employs TRBV6-2 or TRBV6-3 and TRBJ2-7; D is unresolved. CDR1 MNHEY and CDR2 SVGEGT come from the germline V gene. The CDR3 covers 15 residues. CDR3 amino acids: CASNYSTSSTYEQYF. In nucleotides, the CDR3 is TGTGCCAGCAATTACTCGACGTCCAGCACCTACGAGCAGTACTTC.

The CDR3 DNA reads TGCAGCGTCTTAGACAGGGCCAGCTCCTACGAGCAGTACTTC. Translation gives CSVLDRASSYEQYF. The V call is TRBV29-1, the J call TRBJ2-7; TRBD1 aligns across 7 bases. Germline values: CDR1 SQVTM, CDR2 ANQGSEA. This CDR3 region has 14 residues. V was clipped by 6 bases and J by 0 bases; unmatched bases: 8.

This sequence joins TRBV7-9 and TRBJ1-5; D uncertain. The CDR3 has 13 residues. V was clipped by 2 bases and J by 6 bases, with 8 bases between them. In germline, CDR1 is SEHNR, CDR2 FQNEAQ (reference sequence). CDR3 sequence: CASSLQVGQPQHF. Here the CDR3 DNA reads TGTGCCAGCAGCTTACAGGTCGGTCAGCCCCAGCATTTT.

In this sample, this clonotype turned up a few times. The chain couples TRBV7-6 to TRBJ2-2, with D unresolved. V lost 6 bases and J lost 2, with 10 bases in between. The germline V gene has CDR1 SGHVS and CDR2 FNYEAQ. The CDR3 extends over 14 amino acids. The CDR3 spells CASRRTANTGELFF. For the CDR3, the DNA is TGTGCCAGCAGGCGGACGGCCAACACCGGGGAGCTGTTTTTT.

Concerning this clonotype: A much larger clonotype is one base distant, so this may be a read error. As the CDR3 is not closed by the conserved phenylalanine or tryptophan, this likely results from a read error. The chain links TRBV6-5 to TRBJ1-2; the D is unclear. The CDR3 is made up of 13 amino acids. Between the trimmed V and J ends, which lost 6 bases and 8 bases, there was a span of 16 bases. Germline lookup yields CDR1 MNHEY and CDR2 SVGAGI. The CDR3, as DNA: TGTGCCAGCAGACCCGGACCCATTCACGGCTACACCTTA. This codes for CASRPGPIHGYTL.

A word on this clonotype: At one of its ends the junction is not consistent with the germline gene, which may arise from a read error. J is TRBJ2-7 and V is TRBV19; 8 bases fit TRBD1. Germline V gives CDR1 LNHDA, CDR2 SQIVND (reference sequence). CDR3 size: 16 residues. The CDR3 DNA is TGTGCCAGTAGTATAGGAGGAGGGACAGGAGCCTACGGGCAGTACTTC. It translates to CASSIGGGTGAYGQYF.